This TCR beta chain was recorded in a study of prognosis after radiotherapy for stage I lung cancer. The authors amplified TCR beta CDR3 from genomic DNA using two-round multiplex PCR. Specific primers for each TRBV and TRBJ gene were what first-round PCR used. TCRdb re-analysed the multiplex PCR reads in MiXCR, keeping a single row per CDR3 protein. This sample yields about 22,000 distinct CDR3 sequences, of which more than 35% are seen a single time; around a fifth belongs to the top ten. Ten or more counts support this clonotype. The V end lost 1 base, the J end lost 5 bases, and 8 bases lay between the germline ends. The length of the CDR3 is 13 residues.

Sequencing was performed on PBMCs, taken before or after stereotactic body radiation therapy (not recorded which). The sequence came from a donor over 45 with non-small cell lung cancer. This chain connects TRBV12-3 or TRBV12-4 to TRBJ2-5, with a possible D match to TRBD2 (6 bases). CDR3: CASSLESGETQYF. CDR3 nucleotide sequence: TGTGCCAGCAGTTTAGAAAGCGGGGAGACCCAGTACTTC.